The clone carrying this T cell receptor (beta chain) was observed a few times. Its specificity is not known. The junction had 3 bases not matched to a gene; V was cut back by 2 bases and J by 4 bases. The CDR3 length is 14 residues. Per the germline V gene, CDR1 is SGHRS and CDR2 is YFSETQ. The sample belongs to a study of T cells in Graves' hyperthyroidism and ophthalmopathy. General study findings and limits: Ophthalmopathy was distinguished from stable hyperthyroidism by 13 V-J signatures.

Using RNA transcripts as the source, TCR beta CDR3 regions were amplified. During a first-round RT-PCR of the TCR CDR3, the HTBI primer set was used. TCRdb reprocessed the multiplex PCR reads via MiXCR and lists one record per CDR3 protein. This table has about 520,000 distinct CDR3 sequences, roughly 24% appearing once. Sequenced material: blood. The TCR originated in a woman aged 25-40 years with Graves' ophthalmopathy. The chain combines TRBV5-1 with TRBJ2-7, with 10 bases lining up with TRBD2. The DNA for the CDR3 is TGCGCCAGCAGCTTTCTAGCGGGGGAGTACGAGCAGTACTTC. Amino acid sequence: CASSFLAGEYEQYF. Using reference TRBV5-1 and TRBJ2-7 for the parts outside the CDR3, the full variable domain is KAGVTQTPRYLIKTRGQQVTLSCSPISGHRSVSWYQQTPGQGLQFLFEYFSETQRNKGNFPGRFSGRQFSNSRSEMNVSTLELGDSALYLCASSFLAGEYEQYFGPGTRLTVT.